This TCR beta chain originates from a study of T cell changes during pregnancy in multiple sclerosis. After removal of 4 bases from V and 3 bases from J, the junction contained 5 bases not matched to a gene. Germline V lookup: CDR1 WSHSY, CDR2 SAAADI. This CDR3 contains 16 residues. The assay was immunoSEQ multiplex PCR, and TCRdb's table has in-frame clones only and misses some. The repertoire consists of tens of thousands of clones, with about 93% occurring once and the leading ten covering 0.9% to 1.2%. The V gene is TRBV10-2, the J gene TRBJ2-1; 11 positions match TRBD2. The starting material was peripheral blood, obtained in the first trimester of pregnancy. The clonotype was recovered from a female donor with multiple sclerosis, enrolled in a pregnancy study. The CDR3, as DNA: TGCGCCAGCAGTGCCCCGGGACTAGCGGACTACAATGAGCAGTTCTTC. Translated: CASSAPGLADYNEQFF.